The clone carrying this T cell receptor (beta chain) showed up many times. The data were taken from a study of CD8 T cells in ankylosing spondylitis. TCRdb passed the 5' RACE reads through MiXCR, listing each CDR3 protein once. The data contain about 240,000 distinct CDR3 sequences, roughly 8.6% of them singletons. The V gene lost 0 bases and the J gene lost 6 bases, with 17 bases spanning the gap. From germline, CDR1 is DFQATT and CDR2 SNEGSKA (reference sequence). CDR3 length: 16 residues. This clonotype originated in a male donor with ankylosing spondylitis or in good health (not recorded which). Sample: blood, either unsorted or a sorted T cell fraction (not recorded which). The chain combines TRBV20-1 with TRBJ2-2; no definite D call. This chain's CDR3 is CSARDARQSNPGELFF. CDR3 nucleotide sequence: TGCAGTGCTAGAGACGCGAGGCAGTCAAACCCCGGGGAGCTGTTTTTT.